One and the same sample provided the 4 T cell receptor beta chains below, sequenced in a study of spatial heterogeneity in lung cancer. TCRdb passed the 5' RACE reads through MiXCR, listing each CDR3 protein once. Seen here are 110,000 or so distinct CDR3 sequences, roughly a tenth observed once, and the top ten hold approximately 25%. Regarding time point: blood at routine non-recurrence follow-up after resection. Here the sequenced sample was PBMCs, taken at follow-up. Receptors originate from a female donor with early-stage non-small cell lung cancer.

This clonotype has just a few counts. The V and J genes are TRBV6-2 or TRBV6-3 and TRBJ2-4, with D perhaps matching TRBD2 (5 bases). Germline lookup yields CDR1 MNHEY and CDR2 SVGEGT. Trimming removed 5 bases at V and 9 bases at J, with 17 bases between. The CDR3 spans 14 residues. The CDR3 bases are TGTGCCAGCAGTCCGCGATCGGTAGAGGGCATTCAGTACTTC. Residues: CASSPRSVEGIQYF.

Ten or more counts support this clonotype. This chain links TRBV4-2 with TRBJ1-5, with 8 positions matching TRBD1. J gave up 2 bases and V 0 bases, and 3 bases lay outside the gene matches. In germline, CDR1 is LGHNA, CDR2 YNFKEQ. CDR3 length equals 16 residues. CDR3 DNA: TGTGCCAGCAGCCAAGATACGGACAGGGGCAATCAGCCCCAGCATTTT. Encoded protein: CASSQDTDRGNQPQHF.

This clonotype was seen a handful of times. The rearrangement joins TRBV7-8 to TRBJ2-5, with TRBD2 matching 7 bases. The CDR3 runs 18 residues. The germline V gene has CDR1 SGHVS and CDR2 FQNEAQ. The V and J ends lost 7 bases and 5 bases, in that order; junction bases with no gene match: 22. CDR3 amino acids: CASTLRASGATQYETQYF. The CDR3 DNA reads as TGTGCCAGCACCCTAAGGGCTAGCGGAGCCACACAGTACGAGACCCAGTACTTC.

This clonotype showed up many times. This sequence joins TRBV4-1 and TRBJ2-3; D gene ambiguous. V shed 1 base and J shed 6 bases, with 5 bases lying between them. CDR3 length: 12 amino acids. Germline lookup yields CDR1 MGHRA and CDR2 YSYEKL. The CDR3 is CASSQVLDTQYF. The DNA of the CDR3 is TGCGCCAGCAGCCAAGTCCTGGATACGCAGTATTTT.